Listed here are 15 T cell receptor beta chains from one sample, sequenced in a study of PD-L1 blockade in urothelial cancer. The sample's time point: peripheral blood 6 weeks after treatment start. This table comes from immunoSEQ multiplex PCR, and its TCRdb copy is limited to in-frame clones, with some not included. Here the sample spans some 110,000 clones, approximately 90% being singletons. The material was PBMCs, obtained around atezolizumab (anti-PD-L1) treatment. These receptors were collected from a man aged 55 to 70 with urothelial cancer.

This clone was counted only a few times. The chain is built from TRBV19 and TRBJ1-6; 8 bases agree with TRBD1. CDR3 length equals 14 residues. J was trimmed by 7 bases and V by 4 bases; bases with no gene match: 3. Germline V gene lookup returns CDR1 LNHDA and CDR2 SQIVND (reference sequence). The CDR3 is CASSTRTGNSPLHF. For the CDR3, the DNA is TGTGCCAGTAGTACTCGGACAGGGAATTCACCCCTCCACTTT.

This clone was observed a single time. The chain employs TRBV12-5 and TRBJ2-3; 9 nucleotides match TRBD2. This CDR3 has 15 amino acids. With 1 base clipped from V and 1 base from J, the junction kept 0 bases outside the gene matches. Germline CDR1 LGHNT, CDR2 FRNRAP. The CDR3 sequence: CASGLGGGGTDTQYF. The CDR3 bases are TGTGCTAGTGGTTTGGGCGGGGGGGGCACAGATACGCAGTATTTT.

V usage is TRBV2 and J usage is TRBJ2-5; D uncertain. CDR3 length: 14 residues. With 7 bases removed from V and 2 bases from J, the gap between germline ends came to 14 bases. Germline loops: CDR1 SNHLY, CDR2 FYNNEI. The DNA for the CDR3 is TGTGCCAGCATAGTGAGCCTATTACAAGAGACCCAGTACTTC. The encoded protein is CASIVSLLQETQYF.

This clone has only a few counts. The V call is TRBV11-2, the J call TRBJ2-7; 12 nucleotides align to TRBD2. The CDR3 is 15 amino acids. Trimming removed 5 bases from V and 4 bases from J; junction bases left unmatched: 6. From germline, CDR1 is SGHAT and CDR2 FQNNGV. DNA for the CDR3: TGTGCCAGCAGCGCGACTAGCGGGAGTACTTACGAGCAGTACTTC. Encoded protein: CASSATSGSTYEQYF.

The rearrangement links TRBV12-5 to TRBJ1-5, with D possibly matching TRBD1 (6 bases). The germline V and J ends were trimmed by 7 bases and 4 bases, with 11 bases remaining between them. This CDR3 has 13 amino acids. Germline lookup yields CDR1 LGHNT and CDR2 FRNRAP. CDR3 coding DNA: TGTGCTAGTGCCCAGGGGAAGAATCAGCCCCAGCATTTT. Amino acid sequence: CASAQGKNQPQHF.

V usage is TRBV9 and J usage is TRBJ2-1; possibly TRBD2 for D (6 bases). This CDR3 has 15 residues. Germline V lookup: CDR1 SGDLS, CDR2 YYNGEE. V was clipped by 4 bases and J by 6 bases, with 17 bases between them. CDR3 residues: CASSPRFSGTNEQFF. DNA of the CDR3: TGTGCCAGCAGCCCTCGGTTTAGCGGTACCAATGAGCAGTTCTTC. The entire variable domain, with the rest obtained from reference TRBV9 and TRBJ2-1, is as follows: DSGVTQTPKHLITATGQRVTLRCSPRSGDLSVYWYQQSLDQGLQFLIQYYNGEERAKGNILERFSAQQFPDLHSELNLSSLELGDSALYFCASSPRFSGTNEQFFGPGTRLTVL.

V and J are TRBV6-5 and TRBJ1-6; D might be TRBD1 (6 bases). Germline V gives CDR1 MNHEY, CDR2 SVGAGI. This CDR3 spans 15 amino acids. Trimming took 5 bases from V and 8 from J, leaving 16 bases between them. CDR3 amino acids: CASSQIQGGHSPLHF. CDR3 bases: TGTGCCAGCAGTCAAATACAGGGAGGGCATTCACCCCTCCACTTT.

The V gene is TRBV6-6, the J gene TRBJ2-7, with 7 bases aligning to TRBD2. The ends lost 11 bases at V and 4 bases at J; junction bases unmatched: 11. CDR3 size: 13 residues. Germline CDR1 and CDR2: MNHNY and SVGAGI (reference sequence). CDR3 amino acids: CASGGGIGYEQYF. The DNA of the CDR3 is TGTGCCTCTGGGGGGGGGATCGGGTACGAGCAGTACTTC.

V and J are TRBV28 and TRBJ2-1; 9 bases are shared with TRBD2. CDR3 size: 14 residues. Germline V gives CDR1 MDHEN, CDR2 SYDVKM. V lost 2 bases, J lost 10 bases, and 6 bases stayed unmatched. CDR3 loop: CASSLGTSFTEQFF. The CDR3 DNA reads TGTGCCAGCAGTTTAGGGACTAGCTTTACCGAGCAGTTCTTC. Using reference TRBV28 and TRBJ2-1 for the parts outside the CDR3, the full variable domain is DVKVTQSSRYLVKRTGEKVFLECVQDMDHENMFWYRQDPGLGLRLIYFSYDVKMKEKGDIPEGYSVSREKKERFSLILESASTNQTSMYLCASSLGTSFTEQFFGPGTRLTVL.

In its sample, this clone was seen once. The chain recombines TRBV18 with TRBJ1-2, with 11 nucleotides matching TRBD1. The junction had 4 bases not matched to a gene; V was cut back by 5 bases and J by 8 bases. Germline V lookup: CDR1 KGHSH, CDR2 LQKENI. The CDR3 is 13 amino acids. CDR3 sequence reads: CASSAGTGGGYTF. In nucleotides, the CDR3 is TGTGCCAGCTCAGCTGGGACAGGGGGAGGCTACACCTTC. Using reference TRBV18 and TRBJ1-2 for the parts outside the CDR3, the full variable domain is NAGVMQNPRHLVRRRGQEARLRCSPMKGHSHVYWYRQLPEEGLKFMVYLQKENIIDESGMPKERFSAEFPKEGPSILRIQQVVRGDSAAYFCASSAGTGGGYTFGSGTRLTVV.

This clone has more than one count but fewer than ten. For the CDR3, the DNA is TGTGCCAGCAGTCAGCGGGGGGCCGGCGGGGAGACCCAGTACTTC. It specifies CASSQRGAGGETQYF. The chain links TRBV6-5 to TRBJ2-5; 9 bases agree with TRBD2. Germline CDR1 and CDR2: MNHEY and SVGAGI. With 5 bases clipped from V and 5 bases from J, the junction kept 9 bases outside the gene matches. The CDR3 is 15 amino acids.

J is TRBJ1-1 and V is TRBV5-3; unclear D gene. TRBV5-3 is an open reading frame whose function is uncertain. CDR3 size: 15 residues. Trimming left V 0 bases short and J 4 bases short, with 13 bases between. The CDR3 region is CARSLVEVEGTEAFF. The CDR3 coding sequence is TGTGCCAGAAGCTTGGTAGAGGTGGAGGGCACTGAAGCTTTCTTT.

This clone was counted once. The CDR3, as DNA: TGCGCCAGCAGCCACCCAACGCGGGGGAACACTGAAGCTTTCTTT. This gives the protein CASSHPTRGNTEAFF. This chain uses TRBV4-1 with TRBJ1-1, with D uncertain. Between the trimmed V and J ends, which lost 3 bases and 1 base, there was a span of 12 bases. CDR3 length: 15 amino acids. CDR1 and CDR2 (germline): MGHRA, YSYEKL.

This chain connects TRBV7-8 to TRBJ1-5; D not resolved. This CDR3 has 12 amino acids. V dropped 4 bases and J dropped 6 bases, with 7 bases sitting between them. Germline CDR1 SGHVS, CDR2 FQNEAQ. CDR3 DNA sequence: TGTGCCAGCAGCTGGGAGGGTCAGCCCCAGCATTTT. It yields the protein CASSWEGQPQHF.

The rearrangement uses TRBV5-1 and TRBJ2-1; possible D gene TRBD1, 5 bases. Trimming took off 0 bases at V and 0 bases at J, with 13 bases between the two ends. Looked up from germline, CDR1 is SGHRS and CDR2 is YFSETQ. The CDR3 consists of 17 residues. CDR3: CASSLEVQGNSYNEQFF. The CDR3 DNA reads TGCGCCAGCAGCTTGGAAGTTCAGGGCAACTCCTACAATGAGCAGTTCTTC.